This T cell receptor (beta chain) was obtained from a study of T-cell reconstitution after alpha-beta-depleted transplantation in children. Germline V gives CDR1 DFQATT, CDR2 SNEGSKA (reference sequence). Trimming removed 4 bases from V and 1 base from J; junction bases left unmatched: 2. This CDR3 region has 13 residues. A TCRbeta library incorporating unique molecular identifiers was prepared. Via MiXCR, TCRdb re-called the PCR reads, giving one row per CDR3 protein. The table records roughly 590,000 distinct CDR3 sequences, 16% of them present only once. The sample was PBMCs from the stem cell graft donor, taken from the stem cell graft. The sequence came from a human donor who donated a stem cell graft to a child with acute myeloid leukemia. The rearrangement joins TRBV20-1 to TRBJ2-5; 8 bases agree with TRBD1. CDR3 nucleotide sequence: TGCAGTGCTATCAGGGGGCCCCAAGAGACCCAGTACTTC. It is translated as CSAIRGPQETQYF.